This entry is about one TCR beta chain. The record originates from a study of shared clonotypes between healthy human individuals. The CDR3 has 13 residues. V shed 4 bases, J shed 9 bases, and the junction held 7 bases outside the gene matches. The germline gives CDR1 SGHRS, CDR2 YFSETQ. The method was immunoSEQ multiplex PCR; TCRdb's version includes in-frame clones alone and lacks a portion of them. The data show about 770,000 clones, 72% seen once. Specimen: memory CD4+ T cells sorted from blood. The sample's subset: CD45RA-negative fraction. This receptor was identified in a woman aged 25 to 45 in good health. This chain uses TRBV5-1 with TRBJ2-1; 7 positions match TRBD2. CDR3 coding DNA: TGCGCCAGCAGCCTAGTGGGAGGGACTGAGCAGTTCTTC. Protein product: CASSLVGGTEQFF.